The clone carrying this T cell receptor (beta chain) was counted only a few times. One entry per CDR3 protein results from TCRdb running MiXCR on the RT-PCR reads. The sample has over 400,000 distinct CDR3 sequences; under 20% are singletons. These data are taken from a study of patients and donors after allogeneic stem cell transplantation. The sequenced sample was blood, either unsorted or a sorted T cell fraction (not recorded which). The clonotype originates from a human donor who was either an allogeneic HSCT recipient or a stem cell or donor lymphocyte infusion donor (not recorded which). It is not recorded whose cells these are; they may come from a transplant donor.

CDR3 DNA: TGCAGTGGGGTACGCGGACGGAACACTGAAGCTTTCTTT. Translation: CSGVRGRNTEAFF. The chain is built from TRBV20-1 and TRBJ1-1, with D unresolved. CDR1 and CDR2 (germline): DFQATT, SNEGSKA (reference sequence). Trimming removed 7 bases from V and 1 base from J, with 13 bases in between. This CDR3 comprises 13 residues.